This T cell receptor beta chain is drawn from a study of shared clonotypes between healthy human individuals (dated by TCRdb to the early 2020s). Notes on the research overall: The cohort included three men and a couple of women between 18 and 49 years of age. For each donor, CD4 naive and CD4 memory were each run on three plates, CD8 naive on two plates, and CD8 memory on one plate. The study deeply sequenced blood TCR repertoires of about 5 healthy adults to estimate repertoire size and the extent of clonotype sharing between individuals. To increase sequencing depth and limit assay-specific biases, different laboratories used diverse techniques to prepare libraries and sequence TCR repertoires. Leukapheresis yielded between about 0.8 and 9.5 billion PBMCs per donor. General study outcomes and caveats: Even with the large sequencing depth, rarefaction of the sorted-subset datasets indicated that sequencing was incomplete. Because the study included a small number of donors, the genetic and exposure-history diversity represented was limited. When several donors were compared, the shared fraction of clonotypes was about 5.5% for naive CD4, roughly 3.4% for naive CD8, 2% to 2.5% for memory CD4, and less than 0.45% for memory CD8. Sampling was limited to blood, and TCR repertoires in tissue likely differ from TCR repertoires in blood. Compared with non-shared clonotypes, the clonotypes found in all four sorted-subset donors had higher generation probabilities. Estimated clonotype richness was generally larger for naive than for memory subsets. Pairwise subsampling indicated that sequencing depth was expected to affect the degree of clonotype sharing among donors.

CD8 naive samples were obtained by positive selection for CCR7 among CD45RO-negative cells, yielding a CD45RA+CCR7+ population from which TemRA cells were excluded. The donors were healthy, HIV-negative adults who had no recently reported acute infections or vaccinations. Every donor was a Caucasian adult residing in Nashville, Tennessee, USA. After blood collection by leukapheresis, PBMCs were isolated using Ficoll-Histopaque density gradient centrifugation and then cryopreserved in the vapor phase of liquid nitrogen. Purity and quantity of every magnetically sorted T cell population were checked by analytical flow cytometry. From each sorted fraction, genomic DNA was isolated and quantified by UV absorbance on a Nanodrop 2000c. In regard to this clone: This receptor's antigen is unknown. Base qualities are missing; no much larger clone stands one base away.

Using the deep immunoSEQ assay, multiplex PCR amplified TCR CDR3 regions from genomic DNA. Genomic DNA extracted from each cell subset was distributed evenly over all wells of several immunoSEQ 96-well plates, and each plate served as one replicate. For sorted subsets, approximately 210 ng of genomic DNA, equivalent to around 31,000 T cell genomes, went into each replicate PCR. Purified libraries were quantified with a Qubit 3.0 fluorometer, sized on a Bioanalyzer 2100, and re-quantified with the KAPA Library Quantification kit. Every immunoSEQ 96-well plate was sequenced on a separate single-read 150-cycle Illumina NextSeq 550 flow cell. From the authors' description of their analysis: Because the immunoSEQ output included only junctional sequences and no quality scores, the filtering could not be the same as the filtering used for full-length reads. Sequences were annotated with PyIR, a Python wrapper for IgBLAST v1.9, and V/J genes and CDR3 were assigned using IMGT germline references. Reads were removed for weak V/J assignments (E-value above 1e-6), missing CDR3, stop codons, out-of-frame junctions, or ambiguous translated residues. V3J clonotypes were defined by identical inferred V gene, J gene, and CDR3 amino acid sequence. Percentage overlap between repertoires was computed as shared unique clonotypes divided by the size of the smaller repertoire. Three approaches were used to assess repertoire richness: RTK rarefaction, the Chao1 estimator, and Recon v2.1 estimates of unobserved clonotypes. OLGA was used to compute generation probabilities for all TCRbeta clonotypes that the gDNA method yielded from a handful of donors. In its TCRdb copy, this immuneACCESS table keeps in-frame sequences only and misses some clones. Where compared with another copy, unresolved V genes explain less than half of these, and the others have no known cause. The V and J calls and clone size were taken over from that table, and D and trimming were inferred from the DNA. This sample holds millions of clones; approximately 94% were observed only once. The ten largest clones take up under 2% of the sample.

The sequence came from a man younger than 35 in good health. Some clones in this sample may be carry-over from other donors' samples. What was sequenced was naive CD8+ T cells from PBMCs. The cell subset or site label for this specimen denotes: CD45RA+CCR7+.

At the DNA level, the sequence is TGTGCCAGCAGCTTAGTATTGAGGGCTGACTACGAGCAGTACTTC. Its translation reads: CASSLVLRADYEQYF. Recombination joined TRBV7-8 with TRBJ2-5, and perhaps TRBD2 as D gene, on 5 matching bases. The assigned J gene may be wrong: the sequence end matches TRBJ2-7 better. The CDR3 sequence holds 15 residues, the cysteine and phenylalanine included. Of all the DNA, just the CDR3 is kept, 45 bases in frame from base 1. CDR1 and CDR2 are drawn from the germline V gene: SGHVS, FQNEAQ.